The rows below give T cell receptor beta chains drawn from one sample of a study of blood T cell repertoires in COVID-19. The repertoire was sequenced with immunoSEQ multiplex PCR; TCRdb's copy has only in-frame clones and lacks some. The sample carries 350,000 to 400,000 clones, roughly 90% recorded once. The sample was PBMCs or T cells enriched from blood (not recorded which). These receptors all come from a woman under 40 with acute COVID-19. The CDR3 runs from the conserved cysteine through the conserved F or W. D genes are given only for firm matches. Clone size is shown for a subset of rows, as once, few, many or a class of expanded clone.

j_call d_call clone_size v_call cdr3_length cdr3_nt cdr3_aa
TRBJ2-2 TRBD2 NA TRBV7-3 14 TGTGCCAGCAGCCCCGGACTAGCCGGCGGGGAGCTGTTTTTT CASSPGLAGGELFF
TRBJ2-7 NA NA TRBV2 13 TGTGCCAGCAGTTCGGGACATGAGAACGAGCAGTACTTC CASSSGHENEQYF
TRBJ1-3 NA NA TRBV30 14 TGTGCCTGGAGTGCAGGGGTGGGCGGAAACACCATATATTTT CAWSAGVGGNTIYF
TRBJ2-7 NA NA TRBV21-1 16 TGTGCCAGCAGCAAGAAGACTAGCGGGGGTACCTACGAGCAGTACTTC CASSKKTSGGTYEQYF
TRBJ1-2 TRBD1 NA TRBV2 13 TGTGCCAGCAGCCAAAAGGGGACAGTACGCTACACCTTC CASSQKGTVRYTF
TRBJ2-7 TRBD1 NA TRBV23-1 14 TGCGCCAGCAGTCAATCGGCAGGGGGTTACGAGCAGTACTTC CASSQSAGGYEQYF
TRBJ1-1 TRBD1 NA TRBV2 15 TGTGCCAGCAGGCACCGGACAGGGGGCAGGATTGAAGCTTTCTTT CASRHRTGGRIEAFF
TRBJ1-2 NA NA TRBV18 18 TGTGCCAGCTCACCACCGTCGGCAGGGATTGTAGCAAACTATGGCTACACCTTC CASSPPSAGIVANYGYTF
TRBJ1-4 TRBD1 once TRBV9 14 TGTGCCAGCAGCTCGCAGGGGGCTGATGAAAAACTGTTTTTT CASSSQGADEKLFF
TRBJ2-2 NA NA TRBV19 15 TGTGCCAGTAGACCTTCCCTCGGGGTCCCCGGGGAGCTGTTTTTT CASRPSLGVPGELFF
TRBJ1-5 NA once TRBV7-2 15 TGTGCCAGCAGTCTTGAGGGATTTGGCAATCAGCCCCAGCATTTT CASSLEGFGNQPQHF
TRBJ1-2 TRBD1 NA TRBV6-2/TRBV6-3 16 TGTGCCAGCAGTACCCCGGACAGGACCTATTGGTATGGCTACACCTTC CASSTPDRTYWYGYTF
TRBJ1-2 NA NA TRBV29-1 10 TGCAGCGTTGCTGAGTATGGCTACACCTTC CSVAEYGYTF
TRBJ1-4 NA NA TRBV4-1 14 TGCGCCAGCAGCCAACCAGGCCAGAATGAAAAACTGTTTTTT CASSQPGQNEKLFF
TRBJ1-4 NA NA TRBV5-1 16 TGCGCCAGCAGCTTGGGTTCGGCAGGGTTCTCTGAAAAACTGTTTTTT CASSLGSAGFSEKLFF
TRBJ2-3 NA few TRBV6-5 11 TGTGCCAGCTCTAGCACAGATACGCAGTATTTT CASSSTDTQYF
TRBJ2-1 NA NA TRBV30 13 TGTGCCTGGAGTGCCTCACTTCACAATGAGCAGTTCTTC CAWSASLHNEQFF
TRBJ2-7 TRBD2 NA TRBV6-6 14 TGTGCCAGCGGGAGAAGCGGGGGGGCGGACGAGCAGTACTTC CASGRSGGADEQYF
TRBJ1-2 NA NA TRBV19 14 TGTGCCAGTAGCCTGACTATGGCCTTCTATGGCTACACCTTC CASSLTMAFYGYTF
TRBJ2-2 TRBD1 NA TRBV7-6 16 TGTGCCAGCAGCCTACAACAGGGGTTTAACACCGGGGAGCTGTTTTTT CASSLQQGFNTGELFF
TRBJ2-7 NA NA TRBV4-1 12 TGCGCCAGCAGCCAGGAGGGGCCCGAGCAGTACTTC CASSQEGPEQYF
TRBJ1-5 NA NA TRBV27 14 TGTGCCAGCAGTCCTCTCGTAAGCAATCAGCCCCAGCATTTT CASSPLVSNQPQHF
TRBJ2-7 TRBD2 NA TRBV27 17 TGTGCCAGCAGTCGACGGCGGACTAGCGGGGACTCCTACGAGCAGTACTTC CASSRRRTSGDSYEQYF
TRBJ1-4 TRBD1 NA TRBV6-5 15 TGTGCCAGCAGTTATACGACAGGGGGGAAGGAAAAACTGTTTTTT CASSYTTGGKEKLFF
TRBJ2-7 TRBD2 NA TRBV19 15 TGTGCCAGTAGTATTTACCGGGGGGAGACCTACGAGCAGTACTTC CASSIYRGETYEQYF
TRBJ2-1 TRBD2 NA TRBV20-1 15 TGCAGTGCTAGTATGGCTAGCGGGGTCATCAATGAGCAGTTCTTC CSASMASGVINEQFF
TRBJ1-2 NA NA TRBV2 13 TGTGCCAGCAGTGAAGCGGGACTCAACCTCTACACCTTC CASSEAGLNLYTF
TRBJ1-3 TRBD1 NA TRBV9 16 TGTGCCAGCAGCGCATGGACAGGGGGGTTTGGAAACACCATATATTTT CASSAWTGGFGNTIYF
TRBJ2-3 NA NA TRBV24-1 15 TGTGCCACCAGTGCACAGGGCGTGGGCACAGATACGCAGTATTTT CATSAQGVGTDTQYF
TRBJ2-7 TRBD1 NA TRBV27 14 TGTGCCAGCAGTTTCAGGGACAGTCCCGACGAGCAGTACTTC CASSFRDSPDEQYF
TRBJ1-4 NA once TRBV9 13 TGTGCCAGCAGCCGGGCGGGTAATGAAAAACTGTTTTTT CASSRAGNEKLFF
TRBJ1-5 TRBD1 NA TRBV27 15 TGTGCCAGCAGACCGACAGGGGTCGGCAATCAGCCCCAGCATTTT CASRPTGVGNQPQHF
TRBJ2-3 TRBD1 NA TRBV6-1 16 TGTGCCAGCAGTGCGGACAGGGGAGTGGGCACAGATACGCAGTATTTT CASSADRGVGTDTQYF
TRBJ2-1 NA NA TRBV7-9 16 TGTGCCAGCAGCTTACAGTCCTGGGGGCCCCCCAATGAGCAGTTCTTC CASSLQSWGPPNEQFF
TRBJ2-7 NA once TRBV9 13 TGTGCCAGCAGCGTAGACCCAGGGGTCGAGCAGTACTTC CASSVDPGVEQYF
TRBJ1-5 TRBD1 NA TRBV30 14 TGTGCCTGGAGTCCAGACAGGGGAAATCAGCCCCAGCATTTT CAWSPDRGNQPQHF
TRBJ2-2 NA NA TRBV7-3 12 TGTGCCAGCAGCCCCCTCCCCGGGGAGCTGTTTTTT CASSPLPGELFF
TRBJ2-3 NA NA TRBV15 15 TGTGCCACCAGCAGAGACTTAGCGGGCACAGATACGCAGTATTTT CATSRDLAGTDTQYF
TRBJ1-6 NA NA TRBV18 15 TGTGCCAGCTCACCACGTGGAGGGCCTGGTTCACCCCTCCACTTT CASSPRGGPGSPLHF